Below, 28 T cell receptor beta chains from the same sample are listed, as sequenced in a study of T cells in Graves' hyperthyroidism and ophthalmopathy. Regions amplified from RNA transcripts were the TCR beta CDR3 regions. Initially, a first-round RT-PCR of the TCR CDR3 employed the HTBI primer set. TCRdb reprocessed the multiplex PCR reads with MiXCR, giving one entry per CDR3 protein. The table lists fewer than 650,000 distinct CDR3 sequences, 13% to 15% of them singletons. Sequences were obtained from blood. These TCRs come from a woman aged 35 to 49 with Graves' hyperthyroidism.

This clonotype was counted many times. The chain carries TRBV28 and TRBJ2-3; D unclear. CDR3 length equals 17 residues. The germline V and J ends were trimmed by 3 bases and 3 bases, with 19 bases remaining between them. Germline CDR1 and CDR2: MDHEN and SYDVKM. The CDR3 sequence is CASSFRSLTLSTDTQYF. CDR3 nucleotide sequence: TGTGCCAGCAGTTTCAGGTCCTTGACACTTTCGACAGATACGCAGTATTTT.

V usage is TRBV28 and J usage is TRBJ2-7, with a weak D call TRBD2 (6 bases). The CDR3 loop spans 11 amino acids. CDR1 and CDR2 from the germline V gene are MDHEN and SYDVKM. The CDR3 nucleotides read TGTGCTACGGGGGAGTCCTACGAGCAGTACTTC. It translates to CATGESYEQYF.

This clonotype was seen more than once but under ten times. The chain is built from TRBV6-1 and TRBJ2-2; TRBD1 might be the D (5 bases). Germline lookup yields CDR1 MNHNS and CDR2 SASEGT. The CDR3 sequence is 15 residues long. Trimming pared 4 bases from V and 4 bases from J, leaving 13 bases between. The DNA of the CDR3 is TGTGCCAGCAGTGCTTCTGTTGGGGCCACCGGGGAGCTGTTTTTT. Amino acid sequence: CASSASVGATGELFF.

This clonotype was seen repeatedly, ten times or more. The chain's CDR3 is CASSDRAWMGEQYF. As DNA, the CDR3 is TGTGCCAGCAGCGACCGGGCCTGGATGGGCGAGCAGTACTTC. This chain joins TRBV3-1 and TRBJ2-7, with D hard to call. V dropped 5 bases and J dropped 6 bases, with 17 bases sitting between them. This CDR3 has 14 amino acids. The V gene's germline CDR1 is LGHDT and CDR2 YNNKEL (reference sequence).

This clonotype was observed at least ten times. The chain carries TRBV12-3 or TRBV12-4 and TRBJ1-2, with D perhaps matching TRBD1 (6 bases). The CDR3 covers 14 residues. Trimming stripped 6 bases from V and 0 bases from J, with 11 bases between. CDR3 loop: CASSPGQSNYGYTF. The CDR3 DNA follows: TGTGCCAGCAGCCCCGGACAGTCTAACTATGGCTACACCTTC.

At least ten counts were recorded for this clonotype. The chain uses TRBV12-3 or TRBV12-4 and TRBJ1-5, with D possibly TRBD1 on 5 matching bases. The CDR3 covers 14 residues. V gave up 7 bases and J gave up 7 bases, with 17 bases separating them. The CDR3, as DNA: TGTGCCAGCACTAATTCAGGGAAGAACCAGCCCCAGCATTTT. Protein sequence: CASTNSGKNQPQHF.

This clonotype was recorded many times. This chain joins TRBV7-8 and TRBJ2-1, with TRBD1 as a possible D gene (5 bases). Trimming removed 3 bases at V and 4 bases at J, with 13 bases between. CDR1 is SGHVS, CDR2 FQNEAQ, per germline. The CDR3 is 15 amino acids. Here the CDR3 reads CASSFQPRQYNEQFF. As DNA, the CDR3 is TGTGCCAGCAGCTTCCAACCTAGACAGTACAATGAGCAGTTCTTC.

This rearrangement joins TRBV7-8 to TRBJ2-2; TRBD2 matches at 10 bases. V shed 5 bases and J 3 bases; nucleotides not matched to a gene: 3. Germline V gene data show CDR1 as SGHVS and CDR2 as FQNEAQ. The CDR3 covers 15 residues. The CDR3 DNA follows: TGTGCCAGCAGCCATCTAGCGGGAGACACCGGGGAGCTGTTTTTT. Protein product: CASSHLAGDTGELFF.

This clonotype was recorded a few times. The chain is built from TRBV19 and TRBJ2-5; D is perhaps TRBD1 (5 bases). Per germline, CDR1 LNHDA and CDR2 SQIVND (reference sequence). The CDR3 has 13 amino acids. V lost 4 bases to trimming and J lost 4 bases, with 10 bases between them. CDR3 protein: CASSTDRRETQYF. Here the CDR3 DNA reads TGTGCCAGTAGTACCGACAGACGAGAGACCCAGTACTTC. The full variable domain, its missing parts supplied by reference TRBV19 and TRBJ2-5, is DGGITQSPKYLFRKEGQNVTLSCEQNLNHDAMYWYRQDPGQGLRLIYYSQIVNDFQKGDIAEGYSVSREKKESFPLTVTSAQKNPTAFYLCASSTDRRETQYFGPGTRLLVL.

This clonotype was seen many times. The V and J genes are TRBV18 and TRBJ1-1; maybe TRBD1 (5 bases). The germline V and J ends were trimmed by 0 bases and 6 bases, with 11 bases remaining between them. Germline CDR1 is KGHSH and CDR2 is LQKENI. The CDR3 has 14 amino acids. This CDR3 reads CASSPPQGRAEAFF. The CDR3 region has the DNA TGTGCCAGCTCACCACCGCAGGGAAGGGCTGAAGCTTTCTTT.

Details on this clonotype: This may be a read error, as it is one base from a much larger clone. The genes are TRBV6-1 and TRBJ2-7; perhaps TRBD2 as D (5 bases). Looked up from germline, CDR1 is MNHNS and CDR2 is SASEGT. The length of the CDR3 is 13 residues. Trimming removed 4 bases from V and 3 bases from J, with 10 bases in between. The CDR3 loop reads CASSVELVYEQYF. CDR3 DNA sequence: TGTGCCAGCAGTGTAGAACTAGTCTACGAGCAGTACTTC.

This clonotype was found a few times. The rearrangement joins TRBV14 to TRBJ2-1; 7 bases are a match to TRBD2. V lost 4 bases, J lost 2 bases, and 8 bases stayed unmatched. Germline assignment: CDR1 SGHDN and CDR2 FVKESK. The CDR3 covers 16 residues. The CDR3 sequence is CASSLRTSRAYNEQFF. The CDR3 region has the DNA TGTGCCAGCAGCCTGAGGACTAGTCGCGCCTACAATGAGCAGTTCTTC.

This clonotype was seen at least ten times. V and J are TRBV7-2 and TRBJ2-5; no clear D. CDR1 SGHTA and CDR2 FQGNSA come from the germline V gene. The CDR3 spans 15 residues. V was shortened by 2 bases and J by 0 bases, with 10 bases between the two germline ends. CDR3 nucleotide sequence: TGTGCCAGCAGCTTATTTGCCCTGAACCAAGAGACCCAGTACTTC. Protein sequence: CASSLFALNQETQYF.

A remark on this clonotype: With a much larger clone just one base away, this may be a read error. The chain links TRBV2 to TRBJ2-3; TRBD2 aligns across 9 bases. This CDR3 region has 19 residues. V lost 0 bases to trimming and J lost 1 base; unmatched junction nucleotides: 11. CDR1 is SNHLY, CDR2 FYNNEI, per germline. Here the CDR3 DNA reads TGTGCCAGCAGTGAAGCGGGCCGGACTAGCGAGATTGGCACAGATACGCAGTATTTT. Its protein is CASSEAGRTSEIGTDTQYF.

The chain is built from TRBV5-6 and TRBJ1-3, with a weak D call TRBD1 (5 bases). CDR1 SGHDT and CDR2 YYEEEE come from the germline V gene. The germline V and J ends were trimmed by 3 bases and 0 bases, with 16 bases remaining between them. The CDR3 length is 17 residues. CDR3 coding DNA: TGTGCCAGCAGCTCCGGGACCTACTTCTTCTCTGGAAACACCATATATTTT. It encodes CASSSGTYFFSGNTIYF. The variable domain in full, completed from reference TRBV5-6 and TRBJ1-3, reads DAGVTQSPTHLIKTRGQQVTLRCSPKSGHDTVSWYQQALGQGPQFIFQYYEEEERQRGNFPDRFSGHQFPNYSSELNVNALLLGDSALYLCASSSGTYFFSGNTIYFGEGSWLTVV.

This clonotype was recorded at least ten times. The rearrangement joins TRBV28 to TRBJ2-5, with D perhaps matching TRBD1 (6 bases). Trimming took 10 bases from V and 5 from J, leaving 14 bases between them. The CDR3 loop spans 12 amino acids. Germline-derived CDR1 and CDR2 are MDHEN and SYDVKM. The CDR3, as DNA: TGTGCCACCGGGACACCAGTCGAGACCCAGTACTTC. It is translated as CATGTPVETQYF.

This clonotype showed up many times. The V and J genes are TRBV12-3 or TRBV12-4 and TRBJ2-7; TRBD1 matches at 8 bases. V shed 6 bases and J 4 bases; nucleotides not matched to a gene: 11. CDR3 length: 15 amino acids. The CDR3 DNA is TGTGCCAGCAGCCGACCCGGACAGGGAGGTTACGAGCAGTACTTC. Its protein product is CASSRPGQGGYEQYF.

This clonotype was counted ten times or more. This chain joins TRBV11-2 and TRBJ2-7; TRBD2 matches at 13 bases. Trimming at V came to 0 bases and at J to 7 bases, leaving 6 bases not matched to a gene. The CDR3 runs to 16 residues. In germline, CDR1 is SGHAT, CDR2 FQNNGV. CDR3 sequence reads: CASSLDGLAGAREQYF. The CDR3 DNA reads TGTGCCAGCAGCTTAGACGGACTAGCGGGAGCCCGGGAGCAGTACTTC.

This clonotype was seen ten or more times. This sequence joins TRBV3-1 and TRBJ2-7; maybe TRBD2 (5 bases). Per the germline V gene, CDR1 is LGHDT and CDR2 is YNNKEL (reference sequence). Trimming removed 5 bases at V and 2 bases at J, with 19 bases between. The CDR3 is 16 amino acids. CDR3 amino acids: CASSTSELAYAYEQYF. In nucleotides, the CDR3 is TGTGCCAGCAGCACAAGCGAGCTAGCTTACGCCTACGAGCAGTACTTC.

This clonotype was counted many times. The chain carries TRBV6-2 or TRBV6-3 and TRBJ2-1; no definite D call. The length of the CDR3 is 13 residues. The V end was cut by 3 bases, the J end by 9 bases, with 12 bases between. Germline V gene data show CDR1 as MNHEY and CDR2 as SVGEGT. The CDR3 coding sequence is TGTGCCAGCAGTTATGAGGCTGGCCTTGAGCAGTTCTTC. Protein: CASSYEAGLEQFF.

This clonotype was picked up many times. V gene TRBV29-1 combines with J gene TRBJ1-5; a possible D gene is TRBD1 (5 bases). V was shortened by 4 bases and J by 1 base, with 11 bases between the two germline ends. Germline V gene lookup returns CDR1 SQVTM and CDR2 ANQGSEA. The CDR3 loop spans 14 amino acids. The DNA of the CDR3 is TGCAGCGTTGCCCAGGGATCGAGCAATCAGCCCCAGCATTTT. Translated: CSVAQGSSNQPQHF.

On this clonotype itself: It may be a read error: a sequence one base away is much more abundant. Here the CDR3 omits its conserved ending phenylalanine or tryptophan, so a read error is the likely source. CDR3 loop: CASSPSGSTGELFL. The CDR3 coding sequence is TGTGCCAGCAGCCCTAGTGGAAGCACCGGGGAGCTGTTTTTA. The chain combines TRBV7-3 with TRBJ2-2; no definite D call. Germline V gene lookup returns CDR1 SGHTA and CDR2 FQGTGA. This CDR3 has 14 residues. Trimming took off 5 bases at V and 4 bases at J, with 11 bases between the two ends.

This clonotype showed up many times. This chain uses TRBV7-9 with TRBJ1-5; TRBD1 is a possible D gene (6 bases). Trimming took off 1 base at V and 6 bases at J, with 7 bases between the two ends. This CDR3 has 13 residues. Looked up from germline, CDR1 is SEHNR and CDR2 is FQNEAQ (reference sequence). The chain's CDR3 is CASSLGGAQPQHF. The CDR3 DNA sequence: TGTGCCAGCAGCTTAGGGGGGGCTCAGCCCCAGCATTTT.

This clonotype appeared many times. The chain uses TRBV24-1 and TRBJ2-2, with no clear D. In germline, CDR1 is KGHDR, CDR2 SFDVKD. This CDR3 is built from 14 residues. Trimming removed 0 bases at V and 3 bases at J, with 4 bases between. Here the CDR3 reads CATSDLSDTGELFF. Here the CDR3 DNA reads TGTGCCACCAGTGATTTGTCGGACACCGGGGAGCTGTTTTTT.

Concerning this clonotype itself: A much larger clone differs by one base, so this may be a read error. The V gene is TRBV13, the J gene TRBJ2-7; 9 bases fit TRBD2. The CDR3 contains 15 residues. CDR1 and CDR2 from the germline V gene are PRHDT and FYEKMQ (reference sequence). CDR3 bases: TGTGCCGGCAGCTTAGCGGGAGTTGGTTCCTACGAGCAGTACTTC. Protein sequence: CAGSLAGVGSYEQYF.

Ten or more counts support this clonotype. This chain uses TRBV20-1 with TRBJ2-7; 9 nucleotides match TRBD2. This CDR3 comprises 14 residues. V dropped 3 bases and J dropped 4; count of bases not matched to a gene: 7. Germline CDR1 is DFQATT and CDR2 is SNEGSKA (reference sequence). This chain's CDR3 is CSASIIAGAYEQYF. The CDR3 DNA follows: TGCAGTGCTAGTATAATAGCGGGAGCGTACGAGCAGTACTTC.

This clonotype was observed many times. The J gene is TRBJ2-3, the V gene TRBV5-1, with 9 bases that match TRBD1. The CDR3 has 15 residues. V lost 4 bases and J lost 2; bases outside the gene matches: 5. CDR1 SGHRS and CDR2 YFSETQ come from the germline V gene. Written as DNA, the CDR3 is TGCGCCAGCAGCACGGGACAGGGCACCACAGATACGCAGTATTTT. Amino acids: CASSTGQGTTDTQYF.

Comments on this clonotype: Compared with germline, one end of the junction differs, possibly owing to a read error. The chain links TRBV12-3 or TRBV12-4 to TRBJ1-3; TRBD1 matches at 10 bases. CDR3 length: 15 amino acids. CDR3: CASSTGTGVGDTIYF. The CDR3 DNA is TGTGCCAGCAGTACCGGGACAGGGGTTGGAGACACCATATATTTT.